Included here is one T cell receptor beta chain sequence, with context. Its antigen is still unknown. This entry belongs to a study of blood T cells in healthy people across ages. The use of a sample-barcoded 5' primer and a J-beta primer mix characterized a second PCR of about 7 to 12 cycles. MiXCR was run by TCRdb on the 5' RACE reads, yielding one entry per CDR3 protein. Seen here are more than 1,000,000 distinct CDR3 sequences, around 27% observed once, and the top ten hold approximately 0.79%. The study, taken as a whole, reports: Any changes in expanded clonotypes were possibly confounded, as donor CMV status remained unknown. Naive and antigen-experienced cells were not separated, limiting conclusive comparison.

Germline values: CDR1 KGHSH, CDR2 LQKENI. This CDR3 has 13 amino acids. Trimming at V came to 8 bases and at J to 4 bases, leaving 7 bases not matched to a gene. In addition, the sample was reused for a study of T cells of mothers and their children.

The chain employs TRBV18 and TRBJ2-5; 7 bases agree with TRBD1. The specimen sequenced was blood. The sequence derives from a girl aged 2-10 years in good health. The CDR3 region is CASTGTERETQYF. The CDR3 DNA reads as TGTGCCAGCACTGGGACAGAAAGAGAGACCCAGTACTTC.